This T cell receptor beta chain was obtained from a study of T-cell memory formation after mild COVID-19. Study-wide results and caveats: The study found balanced CD4/CD8 in clones contracting day 15 to 85 and a CD4+ lean in later expanders. CM and EM subsets held most contracting CD4+ clones; EMRA held CD8+ ones. The authors did not confirm SARS-CoV-2 specificity of second-wave clones peaking day 37.

This clonotype was seen ten or more times. What it binds is unknown. A read error may account for a junction end that differs from germline. Researchers used 5'RACE with constant-segment primers to make TCR alpha and TCR beta cDNA libraries that carry sample barcodes and UMIs. TCRdb reanalysed the 5' RACE reads using MiXCR and keeps one entry per CDR3 protein. The sample has about 350,000 distinct CDR3 sequences, around 13% seen once. Germline values: CDR1 SGHRS, CDR2 YFSETQ. The CDR3 totals 14 residues. The V call is TRBV5-1, the J call TRBJ1-4; unclear D gene. This receptor was taken from a young man who had mild COVID-19 (a few samples of this study predate the infection). Cell type and time point are not known. The sequenced material came from PBMCs or a T cell subset sorted from them (not recorded which). The CDR3 coding sequence is TGTGCCAGCAGCTTATCTGCAACTAATGAAAAACTGTTTTTT. Its protein is CASSLSATNEKLFF.